Described below is a single T cell receptor (beta chain) sequence and its context. This clone was seen only a few times. Its antigen is currently not known. Qualities for individual bases were not recorded, and no much larger clone is one base off. Via the germline V gene, CDR1 is SGHRS and CDR2 YFSETQ. Counted from cysteine to phenylalanine, this CDR3 has 14 amino acids. Just CDR3 DNA is preserved here, 42 bases in frame from base 1. V lost 0 bases and J lost 4 bases; the stretch between them is 10 bases long. The donors were healthy, HIV-negative adults who had no recently reported acute infections or vaccinations. All donors were Caucasian adults living in Nashville, Tennessee, USA. Magnetic negative selection was used to enrich CD4+ T cells, after which naive cells were positively selected on CD45RA and the negative fraction became the memory subset. Blood was obtained by leukapheresis, after which PBMCs were separated by Ficoll-Histopaque density gradient centrifugation and cryopreserved in liquid nitrogen vapor phase. Purity and quantity of every magnetically sorted T cell population were checked by analytical flow cytometry. Each sorted fraction had its genomic DNA isolated and then quantified by UV absorbance on a Nanodrop 2000c.

The data belong to a study of shared clonotypes between healthy human individuals (dated by TCRdb to 2019 to 2021). Regarding the research as a whole: Three men and a couple of women, aged 18 to 49 years, made up the cohort. Between about 0.85 and 9.5 billion PBMCs per donor were obtained by leukapheresis. Per donor, three plates each were used for CD4 naive and CD4 memory, two for CD8 naive, and one for CD8 memory. To estimate repertoire size and how much clonotypes are shared between individuals, the study performed deep sequencing of blood TCR repertoires from a few healthy adults. Libraries were prepared and TCR repertoires were sequenced by different laboratories using diverse techniques, in order to increase sequencing depth and limit assay-specific biases. What the authors observed across the whole study: Pairwise subsampling indicated that sequencing depth was expected to affect the degree of clonotype sharing among donors. Rarefaction of sorted-subset datasets indicated incomplete sequencing despite the large sequencing depth. The small number of donors limited the genetic and exposure-history diversity represented. Sampling was restricted to blood, and TCR repertoires in tissue are likely to differ from TCR repertoires in blood. Higher generation probabilities were observed for clonotypes shared by all four sorted-subset donors than for non-shared clonotypes. Estimated clonotype richness was generally larger for naive than for memory subsets. Around 5.4% of naive CD4, 3% to 4% of naive CD8, 2.3% of memory CD4, and approximately 0.4% of memory CD8 clonotypes were shared across a few donors.

Using the deep immunoSEQ assay, TCR CDR3 regions were amplified from genomic DNA by multiplex PCR. Genomic DNA extracted from each cell subset was distributed evenly over all wells of several immunoSEQ 96-well plates, and each plate served as one replicate. For sorted subsets, approximately 190 ng genomic DNA, equal to 30,000 to 35,000 T cell genomes, was loaded into each replicate PCR. Purified libraries were quantified with a Qubit 3.0 fluorometer, sized on a Bioanalyzer 2100, and re-quantified with the KAPA Library Quantification kit. Each immunoSEQ 96-well plate was sequenced on its own single-read 150-cycle Illumina NextSeq 550 flow cell. The authors processed their data as follows. Because the immunoSEQ output included only junctional sequences and no quality scores, the filtering could not be the same as the filtering used for full-length reads. To assign V/J genes and CDR3, sequences were annotated against IMGT germline references using PyIR, a Python wrapper for IgBLAST v1.9. Reads were removed for weak V/J assignments (E-value above 1e-6), missing CDR3, stop codons, out-of-frame junctions, or ambiguous translated residues. V3J clonotypes were defined as sequences sharing the same inferred V gene, J gene, and CDR3 amino acid sequence. To compute the percentage overlap between repertoires, the number of shared unique clonotypes was divided by the size of the smaller repertoire. Three approaches were used to assess repertoire richness: RTK rarefaction, the Chao1 estimator, and Recon v2.1 estimates of unobserved clonotypes. Generation probabilities for all TCRbeta clonotypes obtained by the gDNA method from a handful of donors were computed using OLGA. The table comes from immuneACCESS by way of TCRdb, which keeps in-frame sequences with V and J called. Part of the clones is missing from these tables; in studies checked, under half for an unresolved V gene and the rest for unknown reasons. That table furnishes V, J and clone size, whereas the DNA furnished D and trimming. The sample table holds over a million clones, of which 75% to 85% were seen once. The ten largest clones add up to roughly 0.55% of the sample.

This chain is built from TRBV5-1 and TRBJ1-1, and TRBD1 may be the D gene, going by 5 matching bases. The sample consisted of memory CD4+ T cells from PBMCs. The cell subset or site label here, explained by the study, means: CD45RA-negative fraction. This TCR derives from a man aged 18 to 35 in good health. Some clones in this sample may be carry-over from other donors' samples. For the CDR3, the sequence is CASSLEGWGTEAFF. Here is the DNA: TGCGCCAGCAGCTTGGAGGGGTGGGGCACTGAAGCTTTCTTT.